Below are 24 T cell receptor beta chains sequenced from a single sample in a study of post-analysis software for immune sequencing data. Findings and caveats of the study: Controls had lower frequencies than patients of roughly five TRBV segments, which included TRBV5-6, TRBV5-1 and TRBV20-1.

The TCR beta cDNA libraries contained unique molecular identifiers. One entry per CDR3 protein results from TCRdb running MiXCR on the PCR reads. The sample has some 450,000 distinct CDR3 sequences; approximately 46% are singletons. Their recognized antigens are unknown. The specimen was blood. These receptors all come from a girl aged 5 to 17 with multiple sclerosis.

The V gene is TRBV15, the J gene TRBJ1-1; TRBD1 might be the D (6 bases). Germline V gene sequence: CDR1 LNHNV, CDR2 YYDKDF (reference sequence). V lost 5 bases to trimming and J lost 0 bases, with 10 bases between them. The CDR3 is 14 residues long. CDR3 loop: CATSRDNMNTEAFF. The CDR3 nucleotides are TGTGCCACCAGCCGGGACAACATGAACACTGAAGCTTTCTTT.

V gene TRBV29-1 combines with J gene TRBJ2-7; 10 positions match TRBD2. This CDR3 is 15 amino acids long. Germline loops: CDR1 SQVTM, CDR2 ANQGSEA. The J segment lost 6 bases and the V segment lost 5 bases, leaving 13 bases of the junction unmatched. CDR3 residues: CSVIAPAGGFGEQYF. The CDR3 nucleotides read TGCAGCGTTATTGCCCCAGCGGGAGGGTTTGGCGAGCAGTACTTC.

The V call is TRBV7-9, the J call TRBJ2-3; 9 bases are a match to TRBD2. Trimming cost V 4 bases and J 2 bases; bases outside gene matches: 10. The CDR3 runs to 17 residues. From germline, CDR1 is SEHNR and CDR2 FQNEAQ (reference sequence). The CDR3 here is CASSSGGLAGFTDTQYF. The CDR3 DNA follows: TGTGCCAGCAGCTCCGGGGGTCTAGCGGGGTTCACAGATACGCAGTATTTT. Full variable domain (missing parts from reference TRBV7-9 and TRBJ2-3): DTGVSQNPRHKITKRGQNVTFRCDPISEHNRLYWYRQTLGQGPEFLTYFQNEAQLEKSRLLSDRFSAERPKGSFSTLEIQRTEQGDSAMYLCASSSGGLAGFTDTQYFGPGTRLTVL.

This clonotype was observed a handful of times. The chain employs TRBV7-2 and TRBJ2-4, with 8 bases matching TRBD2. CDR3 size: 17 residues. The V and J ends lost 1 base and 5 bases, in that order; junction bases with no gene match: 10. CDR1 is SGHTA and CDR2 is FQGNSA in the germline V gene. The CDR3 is CASSLVSVGGAQNIQYF. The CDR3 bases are TGTGCCAGCAGCTTAGTGTCCGTCGGGGGGGCCCAAAACATTCAGTACTTC.

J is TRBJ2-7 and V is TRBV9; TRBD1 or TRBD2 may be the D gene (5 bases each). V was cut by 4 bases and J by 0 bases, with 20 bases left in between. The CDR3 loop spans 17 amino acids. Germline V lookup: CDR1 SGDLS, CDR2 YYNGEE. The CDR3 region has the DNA TGTGCCAGCAGCCCCCGATTGGGGGAGAAGGGCTCCTACGAGCAGTACTTC. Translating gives CASSPRLGEKGSYEQYF.

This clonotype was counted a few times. The CDR3 here is CSASAPGLAKNIQYF. As DNA, the CDR3 is TGCAGTGCTAGTGCGCCAGGTTTAGCCAAAAACATTCAGTACTTC. The gene calls are TRBV20-1 and TRBJ2-4; D call uncertain. The CDR3 is made up of 15 amino acids. The ends were cut back, 3 bases at V and 0 bases at J, with 12 bases in the middle. The germline CDR1 and CDR2 sequences are DFQATT and SNEGSKA (reference sequence).

Written as DNA, the CDR3 is TGTGCCAGCAGTAGCTCCGGGACAGGGTTCAACGAGCAGTACTTC. Translating gives CASSSSGTGFNEQYF. This chain connects TRBV12-3 or TRBV12-4 to TRBJ2-7; 9 nucleotides agree with TRBD1. V shed 5 bases, J shed 5 bases, and the junction held 10 bases outside the gene matches. The CDR3 contains 15 residues.

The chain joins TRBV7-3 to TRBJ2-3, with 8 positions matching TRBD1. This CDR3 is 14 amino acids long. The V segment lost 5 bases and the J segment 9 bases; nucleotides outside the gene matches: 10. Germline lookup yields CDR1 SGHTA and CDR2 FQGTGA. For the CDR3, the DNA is TGTGCCAGCAGCCGACAGGGGCCGCCGCACACGCAGTATTTT. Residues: CASSRQGPPHTQYF.

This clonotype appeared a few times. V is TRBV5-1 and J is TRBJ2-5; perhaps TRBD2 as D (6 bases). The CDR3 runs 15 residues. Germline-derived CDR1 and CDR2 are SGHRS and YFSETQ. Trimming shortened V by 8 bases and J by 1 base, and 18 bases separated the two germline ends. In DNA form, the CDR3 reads TGCGCCAGTTATCCGACTAGTTCGAGCCAAGAGACCCAGTACTTC. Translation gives CASYPTSSSQETQYF.

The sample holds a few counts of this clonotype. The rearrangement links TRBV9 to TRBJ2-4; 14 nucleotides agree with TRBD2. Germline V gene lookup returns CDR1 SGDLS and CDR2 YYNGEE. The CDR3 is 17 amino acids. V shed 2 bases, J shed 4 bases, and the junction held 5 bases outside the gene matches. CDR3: CASSVTGTSGSKNIQYF. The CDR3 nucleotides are TGTGCCAGCAGCGTTACAGGGACTAGCGGGAGTAAAAACATTCAGTACTTC.

The CDR3 DNA follows: TGTGCCAGCACGATATCCGGGGGCTCCGGGGAGCTGTTTTTT. This gives the protein CASTISGGSGELFF. The V gene is TRBV6-5, the J gene TRBJ2-2; possibly TRBD1 or TRBD2 for D (6 bases each). This CDR3 has 14 amino acids. V was trimmed by 7 bases and J by 6 bases, leaving 15 bases between them. Germline CDR1 reads MNHEY; CDR2 reads SVGAGI.

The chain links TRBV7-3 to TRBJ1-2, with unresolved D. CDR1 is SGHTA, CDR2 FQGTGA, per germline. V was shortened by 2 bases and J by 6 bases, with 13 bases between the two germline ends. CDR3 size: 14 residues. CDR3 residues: CASSLDGRGNGYTF. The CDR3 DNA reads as TGTGCCAGCAGCTTAGACGGGCGCGGGAATGGCTACACCTTC.

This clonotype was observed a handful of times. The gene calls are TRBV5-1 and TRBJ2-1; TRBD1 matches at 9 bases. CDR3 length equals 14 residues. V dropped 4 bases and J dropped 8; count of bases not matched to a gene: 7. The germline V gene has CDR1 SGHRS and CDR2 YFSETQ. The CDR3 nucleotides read TGCGCCAGCAGCGAGGGACAGGGTAACGATGAGCAGTTCTTC. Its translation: CASSEGQGNDEQFF.

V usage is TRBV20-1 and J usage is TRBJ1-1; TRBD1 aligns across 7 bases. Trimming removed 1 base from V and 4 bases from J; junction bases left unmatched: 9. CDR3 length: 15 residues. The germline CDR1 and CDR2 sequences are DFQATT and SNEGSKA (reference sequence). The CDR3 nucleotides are TGCAGTGCTAGAGGGGCACAGGGGATACTCACTGAAGCTTTCTTT. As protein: CSARGAQGILTEAFF.

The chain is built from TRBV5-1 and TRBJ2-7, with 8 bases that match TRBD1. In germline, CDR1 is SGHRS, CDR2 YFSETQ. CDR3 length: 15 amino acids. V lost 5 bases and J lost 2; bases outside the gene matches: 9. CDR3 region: CASSYNPGQAYEQYF. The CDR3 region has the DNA TGCGCCAGCAGTTATAACCCGGGACAGGCCTACGAGCAGTACTTC.

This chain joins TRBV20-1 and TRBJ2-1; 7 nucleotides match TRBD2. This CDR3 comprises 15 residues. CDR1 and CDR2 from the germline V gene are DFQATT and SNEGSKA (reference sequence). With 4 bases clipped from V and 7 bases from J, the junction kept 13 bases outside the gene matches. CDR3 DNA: TGCAGTGCTAAAGGACGAGCGGGAACATGGAATGAGCAGTTCTTC. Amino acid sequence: CSAKGRAGTWNEQFF.

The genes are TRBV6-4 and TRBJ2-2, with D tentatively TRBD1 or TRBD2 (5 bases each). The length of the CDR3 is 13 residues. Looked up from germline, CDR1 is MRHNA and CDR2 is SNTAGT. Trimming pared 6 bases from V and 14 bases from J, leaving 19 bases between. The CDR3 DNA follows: TGTGCCAGCAGCGGAGGACGGACATCACCACTGTTTTTT. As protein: CASSGGRTSPLFF.

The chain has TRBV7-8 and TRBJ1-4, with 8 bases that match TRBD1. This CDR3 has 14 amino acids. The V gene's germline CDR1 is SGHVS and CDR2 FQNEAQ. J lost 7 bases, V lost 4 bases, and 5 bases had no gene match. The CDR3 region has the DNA TGTGCCAGCAGCTGCGACAGGGGAGGTGAAAAACTGTTTTTT. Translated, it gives CASSCDRGGEKLFF.

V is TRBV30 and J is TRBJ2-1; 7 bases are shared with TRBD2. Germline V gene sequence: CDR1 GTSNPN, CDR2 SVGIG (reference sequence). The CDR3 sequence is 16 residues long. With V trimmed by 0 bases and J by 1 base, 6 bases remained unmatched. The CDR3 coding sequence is TGTGCCTGGAGTGTACGTTGGCGGGGGTCCTACAATGAGCAGTTCTTC. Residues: CAWSVRWRGSYNEQFF.

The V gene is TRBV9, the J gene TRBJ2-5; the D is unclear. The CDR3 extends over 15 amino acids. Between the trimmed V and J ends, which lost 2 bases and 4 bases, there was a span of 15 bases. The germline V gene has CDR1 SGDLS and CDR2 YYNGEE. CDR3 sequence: CASSVNAPNRETQYF. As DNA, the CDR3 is TGTGCCAGCAGCGTTAACGCCCCAAACAGAGAGACCCAGTACTTC.

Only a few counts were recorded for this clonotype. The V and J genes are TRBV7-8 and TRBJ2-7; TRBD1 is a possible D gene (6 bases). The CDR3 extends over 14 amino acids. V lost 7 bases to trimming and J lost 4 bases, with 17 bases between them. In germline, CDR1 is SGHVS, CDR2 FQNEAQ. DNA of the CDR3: TGTGCCAGCACCTGGGCTGGGGGCAGGTACGAGCAGTACTTC. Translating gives CASTWAGGRYEQYF.

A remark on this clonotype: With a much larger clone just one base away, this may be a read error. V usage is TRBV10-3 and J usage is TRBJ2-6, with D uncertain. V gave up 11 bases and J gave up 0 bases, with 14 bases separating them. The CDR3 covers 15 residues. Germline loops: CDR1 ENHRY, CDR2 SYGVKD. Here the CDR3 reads CAARAVSSGANVLTF. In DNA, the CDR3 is TGTGCCGCCCGGGCAGTCAGCTCTGGGGCCAACGTCCTGACTTTC.

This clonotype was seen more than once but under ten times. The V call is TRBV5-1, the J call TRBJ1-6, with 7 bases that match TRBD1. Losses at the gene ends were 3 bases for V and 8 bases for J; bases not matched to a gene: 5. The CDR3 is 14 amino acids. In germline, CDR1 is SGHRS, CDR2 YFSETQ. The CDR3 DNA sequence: TGCGCCAGCAGCTCAGGGGGAGGTTATTCACCCCTCCACTTT. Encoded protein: CASSSGGGYSPLHF.

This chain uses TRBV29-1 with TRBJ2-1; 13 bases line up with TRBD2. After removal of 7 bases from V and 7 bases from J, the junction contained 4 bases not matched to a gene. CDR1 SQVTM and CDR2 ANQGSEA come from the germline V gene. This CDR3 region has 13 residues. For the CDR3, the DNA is TGCAGCGACAGACTAGCGGGAGGAAATGAGCAGTTCTTC. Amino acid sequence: CSDRLAGGNEQFF.